This is a list of T cell receptor beta chains from one sample in a study. TCRdb itself ran the RT-PCR reads through MiXCR, one entry per CDR3 protein. Of about 680,000 distinct CDR3 sequences in the sample, 12% to 15% were seen once. What was sequenced was memory CD4+ T cells from blood. The receptor set was obtained from a female donor in good health, serving as a healthy control. Both conserved end residues are part of each CDR3. Fields, in order: CDR3 DNA, CDR3 protein, clone size, D gene, V gene, J gene. D genes are given only for firm matches. Size tells how often a clone was seen (once, few, many) or the class of an expanded clone, and some rows leave it out.

CDR3nt: TGTGCCAGCAGCTTAGAGGGAACCCCGGTGGGAGGCTACACCTTC; CDR3aa: CASSLEGTPVGGYTF; abundance: few; d_gene: -; v_gene: TRBV13; j_gene: TRBJ1-2
CDR3nt: TGTGCCAGCACCGCGCCGGGACAGGCATACAATGAGCAGTTCTTC; CDR3aa: CASTAPGQAYNEQFF; abundance: few; d_gene: TRBD1; v_gene: TRBV12-3/TRBV12-4; j_gene: TRBJ2-1
CDR3nt: TGTGCCACCAGTGCTGGGGGAGGGCATAGCAATCAGCCCCAGCATTTT; CDR3aa: CATSAGGGHSNQPQHF; abundance: few; d_gene: -; v_gene: TRBV24-1; j_gene: TRBJ1-5
CDR3nt: TGTGCCAGCAGAAGACTGGGACTAGCTGCCTCCGAGCAGTACTTC; CDR3aa: CASRRLGLAASEQYF; abundance: -; d_gene: TRBD2; v_gene: TRBV2; j_gene: TRBJ2-7
CDR3nt: TGCGCCAGCAGCACCGGACAGGGGTCAGGAACTGAAGCTTTCTTT; CDR3aa: CASSTGQGSGTEAFF; abundance: few; d_gene: TRBD1; v_gene: TRBV5-1; j_gene: TRBJ1-1
CDR3nt: TGTGCCAGCACCGACCGGATATCGTGGGAGACCCAGTACTTC; CDR3aa: CASTDRISWETQYF; abundance: many; d_gene: -; v_gene: TRBV12-3/TRBV12-4; j_gene: TRBJ2-5
CDR3nt: TGTGCCTGGAACAGGAACACTGAAGCTTTCTTT; CDR3aa: CAWNRNTEAFF; abundance: few; d_gene: -; v_gene: TRBV30; j_gene: TRBJ1-1
CDR3nt: TGTGCCGATATGACAGCTTACAATGAGCAGTTCTTC; CDR3aa: CADMTAYNEQFF; abundance: many; d_gene: -; v_gene: TRBV12-3/TRBV12-4; j_gene: TRBJ2-1
CDR3nt: TGCAGTGCGGAGGGGGTCAGGGTTGAGGGCACTGAAGCTTTCTTT; CDR3aa: CSAEGVRVEGTEAFF; abundance: many; d_gene: -; v_gene: TRBV20-1; j_gene: TRBJ1-1
CDR3nt: TGTGCCAGCGAGGGACAGGGGTTTTCTGGGGCCAACGTCCTGACTTTC; CDR3aa: CASEGQGFSGANVLTF; abundance: -; d_gene: TRBD1; v_gene: TRBV2; j_gene: TRBJ2-6
CDR3nt: TGTGCCAGCCGACAGGGAGCCACAGATACGCAGTATTTT; CDR3aa: CASRQGATDTQYF; abundance: many; d_gene: TRBD1; v_gene: TRBV6-5; j_gene: TRBJ2-3
CDR3nt: TGTGCCATCAGTGATCGGCCGCTCGCCTCGGATTCACCCCTCCACTTT; CDR3aa: CAISDRPLASDSPLHF; abundance: -; d_gene: -; v_gene: TRBV10-3; j_gene: TRBJ1-6
CDR3nt: TGTGCCAGCAGCCATGCGGGAGGGTCCTACAATGAGCAGTTCTTC; CDR3aa: CASSHAGGSYNEQFF; abundance: few; d_gene: TRBD2; v_gene: TRBV7-8; j_gene: TRBJ2-1
CDR3nt: TGCGCCAGCACGCAGACTGAAGGCACTGAAGCTTTCTTT; CDR3aa: CASTQTEGTEAFF; abundance: few; d_gene: -; v_gene: TRBV5-1; j_gene: TRBJ1-1
CDR3nt: TGTGCCAGCAGTGACACGGGACGCCAGTGGGGGACGCAGTATTTT; CDR3aa: CASSDTGRQWGTQYF; abundance: many; d_gene: -; v_gene: TRBV28; j_gene: TRBJ2-3
CDR3nt: TGTGCCAGCAGTTTGTCTGCCTTTGTGGAGACCCAGTACTTC; CDR3aa: CASSLSAFVETQYF; abundance: -; d_gene: -; v_gene: TRBV27; j_gene: TRBJ2-5
CDR3nt: TGTGCCATCAGTGGTGAGGGAGCGGCAGATACGCAGTATTTT; CDR3aa: CAISGEGAADTQYF; abundance: many; d_gene: -; v_gene: TRBV10-3; j_gene: TRBJ2-3
CDR3nt: TGCAGTGCCCCGCTAGCGGGGAACGCCTACGAGCAGTACTTC; CDR3aa: CSAPLAGNAYEQYF; abundance: few; d_gene: TRBD2; v_gene: TRBV20-1; j_gene: TRBJ2-7
CDR3nt: TGTGCCAGCAGTTTGACGTGGAATGAGCAGTTCTTC; CDR3aa: CASSLTWNEQFF; abundance: -; d_gene: -; v_gene: TRBV7-2; j_gene: TRBJ2-1
CDR3nt: TGTGCCAGCAGTTTTTCTGGCAACTATGGCTACACCTTC; CDR3aa: CASSFSGNYGYTF; abundance: many; d_gene: -; v_gene: TRBV12-3/TRBV12-4; j_gene: TRBJ1-2